A selection of T cell receptor beta chains follows, all from one sample in a study of blood T cell repertoires in COVID-19. The assay was immunoSEQ multiplex PCR, and TCRdb's table has in-frame clones only and misses some. This sample has under 130,000 clones, with approximately 89% found just once. The sequencing input was peripheral blood. All receptors derive from a woman over 75 in a cohort sampled during active COVID-19. Each CDR3 is given with its conserved first and last residue. Fields, in order: D gene, clone size, V gene, J gene, CDR3 protein, CDR3 DNA. D genes are given only for firm matches. A clone size is listed for some rows: how often the clone was seen (once, few, many), or a class if it is expanded.

TRBD2,-,TRBV19,TRBJ2-1,CASSTRTSGGGSYNEQFF,TGTGCCAGTAGTACACGGACTAGCGGGGGAGGCTCCTACAATGAGCAGTTCTTC
-,-,TRBV19,TRBJ2-2,CASSISGVVTGELFF,TGTGCCAGTAGTATTTCAGGGGTGGTCACCGGGGAGCTGTTTTTT
-,-,TRBV2,TRBJ2-5,CASSWGLGETQYF,TGTGCCAGCAGTTGGGGGCTGGGAGAGACCCAGTACTTC
-,-,TRBV5-1,TRBJ2-5,CASSLSVNQETQYF,TGCGCCAGCAGCTTGTCGGTAAACCAAGAGACCCAGTACTTC
-,few,TRBV19,TRBJ1-5,CASTVSVSNQPQHF,TGTGCCAGTACCGTCTCGGTCAGCAATCAGCCCCAGCATTTT
TRBD2,-,TRBV7-2,TRBJ2-7,CASSTGLAEQYF,TGTGCCAGCAGCACCGGACTAGCCGAGCAGTACTTC
-,-,TRBV24-1,TRBJ2-3,CATMGGNGADTQYF,TGTGCCACCATGGGGGGAAACGGCGCAGATACGCAGTATTTT
TRBD1,-,TRBV19,TRBJ1-2,CASSYRTGEHGYTF,TGTGCCAGTAGTTATCGGACAGGGGAGCATGGCTACACCTTC
-,few,TRBV5-4,TRBJ1-3,CASSPGVAGNTIYF,TGTGCCAGCAGTCCAGGGGTAGCCGGAAACACCATATATTTT
-,-,TRBV7-9,TRBJ2-5,CASSPRWGDQETQYF,TGTGCCAGCAGCCCCCGTTGGGGGGACCAAGAGACCCAGTACTTC
-,-,TRBV18,TRBJ2-3,CASSSLSDTQYF,TGTGCCAGCTCGAGCCTTAGTGATACGCAGTATTTT
TRBD2,-,TRBV9,TRBJ2-5,CASSVGDSGGRQETQYF,TGTGCCAGCAGCGTAGGAGATAGCGGGGGCCGCCAAGAGACCCAGTACTTC
-,-,TRBV19,TRBJ2-7,CASSIRGSSYEQYF,TGTGCCAGTAGTATACGGGGATCGTCCTACGAGCAGTACTTC
TRBD1,-,TRBV2,TRBJ2-7,CASSPPDWGIQGARLIGEQYF,TGTGCCAGCAGCCCGCCAGATTGGGGCATCCAGGGGGCGCGACTGATCGGGGAGCAGTACTTC
-,-,TRBV19,TRBJ1-1,CASRPTEMNTEAFF,TGTGCCAGTCGCCCAACAGAAATGAACACTGAAGCTTTCTTT
TRBD1,-,TRBV19,TRBJ2-2,CASSMGQGPGELFF,TGTGCCAGTAGTATGGGACAGGGTCCCGGGGAGCTGTTTTTT
TRBD2,-,TRBV5-1,TRBJ2-7,CASRRREGPTSEQYF,TGCGCCAGCAGGAGGCGGGAGGGCCCTACGAGCGAGCAGTACTTC
TRBD1,-,TRBV19,TRBJ2-7,CASSMRQGASEQYF,TGTGCCAGTAGTATGCGACAGGGGGCCAGCGAGCAGTACTTC
TRBD2,-,TRBV7-9,TRBJ2-5,CASSQGDTSGAQETQYF,TGTGCCAGCAGCCAGGGGGACACTAGCGGGGCACAAGAGACCCAGTACTTC
-,-,TRBV27,TRBJ2-7,CASSSPTGVPRDEQYF,TGTGCCAGCAGTTCCCCGACAGGCGTACCTCGGGACGAGCAGTACTTC
TRBD2,-,TRBV6-5,TRBJ2-2,CASSWTREDTGELFF,TGTGCCAGCAGTTGGACCCGGGAGGACACCGGGGAGCTGTTTTTT
-,once,TRBV29-1,TRBJ1-5,CSVGGEGNQPQHF,TGCAGCGTGGGGGGAGAAGGCAATCAGCCCCAGCATTTT
TRBD1,-,TRBV27,TRBJ1-2,CATRGQGDNYGYTF,TGTGCCACCCGCGGACAGGGTGATAACTATGGCTACACCTTC
-,few,TRBV30,TRBJ2-3,CAWSVQGDTQYF,TGTGCCTGGAGTGTTCAGGGAGATACGCAGTATTTT
TRBD2,-,TRBV15,TRBJ2-1,CATSRGVAGGSISSYNEQFF,TGTGCCACCAGCAGAGGAGTAGCGGGGGGGTCTATAAGCTCCTACAATGAGCAGTTCTTC
TRBD1,once,TRBV5-8,TRBJ2-4,CASSLGITTGSLAKNIQYF,TGTGCCAGCAGCTTGGGGATAACGACAGGGTCCCTAGCCAAAAACATTCAGTACTTC
-,-,TRBV28,TRBJ1-3,CASSLAGNGNTIYF,TGTGCCAGCAGTTTAGCAGGGAACGGAAACACCATATATTTT
-,-,TRBV28,TRBJ2-3,CASTSSPGGNTDTQYF,TGTGCCAGCACCTCCTCACCCGGGGGAAACACAGATACGCAGTATTTT
TRBD2,-,TRBV9,TRBJ2-3,CASSALAGGPPQADTQYF,TGTGCCAGCAGCGCACTAGCGGGAGGGCCCCCCCAAGCAGATACGCAGTATTTT
-,-,TRBV21-1,TRBJ2-6,CASSKDPGARSPGANVLTF,TGTGCCAGCAGCAAAGACCCAGGGGCTCGGTCCCCTGGGGCCAACGTCCTGACTTTC
TRBD2,-,TRBV5-4,TRBJ2-1,CASSLGASGIYNEQFF,TGTGCCAGCAGCTTGGGGGCTAGCGGGATTTACAATGAGCAGTTCTTC
-,-,TRBV4-1,TRBJ2-1,CASSQPTSSYNEQFF,TGCGCCAGCAGCCAACCGACTAGCTCCTACAATGAGCAGTTCTTC
-,-,TRBV12-5,TRBJ2-6,CASGLAGAGANVLTF,TGTGCTAGTGGTTTGGCAGGGGCTGGGGCCAACGTCCTGACTTTC
-,-,TRBV19,TRBJ1-1,CASSTPDTRNTEAFF,TGTGCCAGTAGTACACCCGACACAAGGAACACTGAAGCTTTCTTT
TRBD1,-,TRBV6-5,TRBJ1-1,CASILTLGAGQAAFF,TGTGCCAGCATTTTAACCCTTGGTGCAGGACAGGCGGCTTTCTTT
-,-,TRBV9,TRBJ1-3,CASSPGAQGGSGNTIYF,TGTGCCAGCAGCCCAGGGGCGCAGGGAGGGTCTGGAAACACCATATATTTT
TRBD1,-,TRBV7-2,TRBJ2-7,CASSLAGTGYEQYF,TGTGCCAGCAGCTTAGCCGGGACAGGGTACGAGCAGTACTTC
TRBD1,-,TRBV5-6,TRBJ2-2,CASRRQGANTGELFF,TGTGCCAGCAGACGCCAGGGGGCCAACACCGGGGAGCTGTTTTTT
-,-,TRBV7-9,TRBJ1-2,CASSPRQAYGYTF,TGTGCCAGCAGCCCTCGACAGGCCTATGGCTACACCTTC
-,-,TRBV3-1/TRBV3-2,TRBJ1-2,CASSQSAENYGYTF,TGTGCCAGCAGCCAATCCGCCGAGAACTATGGCTACACCTTC
TRBD1,-,TRBV18,TRBJ2-1,CASSDRDRGLYNEQFF,TGTGCCAGCTCGGATCGAGACAGGGGGTTGTACAATGAGCAGTTCTTC
-,-,TRBV4-1,TRBJ1-1,CASSQITDTEAFF,TGCGCCAGCAGCCAAATCACAGACACTGAAGCTTTCTTT
-,-,TRBV6-5,TRBJ1-5,CASSRTGGNQPQHF,TGTGCCAGCAGCCGGACGGGGGGCAATCAGCCCCAGCATTTT
-,-,TRBV14,TRBJ1-4,CASSQVGGQNEKLFF,TGTGCCAGCAGCCAAGTCGGGGGTCAAAATGAAAAACTGTTTTTT
-,-,TRBV6-1,TRBJ1-1,CASSESGSLSYTEAFF,TGTGCCAGCAGTGAAAGCGGTTCGTTGTCCTACACTGAAGCTTTCTTT
TRBD1,-,TRBV16,TRBJ2-7,CASSQYFGTGTDEQYF,TGTGCCAGCAGCCAATACTTCGGGACAGGTACGGACGAGCAGTACTTC
TRBD1,-,TRBV7-9,TRBJ2-7,CASQTGTGGYEQYF,TGTGCCAGCCAAACCGGGACAGGGGGTTACGAGCAGTACTTC
-,-,TRBV3-1/TRBV3-2,TRBJ2-2,CASSHSQASGELFF,TGTGCCAGCAGCCACTCACAGGCTTCCGGGGAGCTGTTTTTT
-,-,TRBV29-1,TRBJ1-5,CSVGHLNQPQHF,TGCAGCGTTGGACACCTTAATCAGCCCCAGCATTTT
TRBD2,once,TRBV15,TRBJ2-5,CATSRGLAGETQYF,TGTGCCACCAGCCGGGGGCTAGCGGGTGAGACCCAGTACTTC
-,once,TRBV20-1,TRBJ2-3,CSASATVPQYF,TGCAGTGCTTCCGCGACAGTTCCGCAGTATTTT
TRBD1,-,TRBV28,TRBJ1-1,CASSLYRQGNPEAFF,TGTGCCAGCAGTTTATATCGACAGGGGAACCCTGAAGCTTTCTTT
-,few,TRBV5-1,TRBJ2-1,CASSLDGSSYNEQFF,TGCGCCAGCAGCTTGGACGGGAGCTCCTACAATGAGCAGTTCTTC
-,-,TRBV28,TRBJ1-5,CASSLLGGNNQPQHF,TGTGCCAGCAGTTTACTGGGGGGGAACAATCAGCCCCAGCATTTT
-,-,TRBV2,TRBJ2-1,CASRTGSIYNEQFF,TGTGCCAGCAGGACGGGGAGCATCTACAATGAGCAGTTCTTC
TRBD1,-,TRBV6-1,TRBJ2-1,CASSEVLGTGAYNEQFF,TGTGCCAGCAGTGAAGTTTTAGGGACAGGAGCCTACAATGAGCAGTTCTTC
TRBD2,-,TRBV28,TRBJ2-1,CASRQIAGVTSSYNEQFF,TGTGCCAGCAGGCAAATAGCGGGGGTTACGAGCTCCTACAATGAGCAGTTCTTC
TRBD1,-,TRBV5-4,TRBJ2-1,CASSLGGQGPYNEQFF,TGTGCCAGCAGCTTGGGTGGACAGGGCCCCTACAATGAGCAGTTCTTC
TRBD1,-,TRBV7-8,TRBJ2-5,CASSRGGSFQETQYF,TGTGCCAGCAGCCGAGGGGGCTCGTTCCAAGAGACCCAGTACTTC